The entry below gives a single TCR beta chain sequence along with its context. Germline lookup yields CDR1 SEHNR and CDR2 FQNEAQ (reference sequence). This CDR3 is 14 amino acids long. The ends were cut back, 6 bases at V and 4 bases at J, with 15 bases in the middle. Profiling that covered TCR beta VDJ and CDR3 relied on genomic DNA as its template. Each CDR3 protein is one row after TCRdb ran MiXCR on the reads. The sample consists of about 180,000 distinct CDR3 sequences, 55% to 65% of them appearing once. These data originate in a study of CD8+CD57+ T cells in acquired aplastic anemia. Individuals selected for sequencing had exhibited CD8+CD57+ cell expansion on flow cytometry.

The receptor was isolated from a human donor with aplastic anemia. The chain carries TRBV7-9 and TRBJ2-5, with a possible D match to TRBD1 (6 bases). Sequencing input: sorted CD4+, CD8+, or CD8+CD57+ T cells (not recorded which) from PBMCs. CDR3 coding DNA: TGTGCCAGCAGAGGGGGTTCTTGGGGAGAGACCCAGTACTTC. It yields the protein CASRGGSWGETQYF. Complete variable domain (other parts from reference TRBV7-9 and TRBJ2-5): DTGVSQNPRHKITKRGQNVTFRCDPISEHNRLYWYRQTLGQGPEFLTYFQNEAQLEKSRLLSDRFSAERPKGSFSTLEIQRTEQGDSAMYLCASRGGSWGETQYFGPGTRLLVL.